Listed below are T cell receptor beta chains from one sample, sequenced in a study of blood T cell repertoires in COVID-19. The table came from immunoSEQ multiplex PCR; TCRdb's copy has only in-frame clones and leaves some out. The sample comprises some 73,000 clones, 65% to 90% of which are singletons, and 6.3% rests with the top ten. The sample was peripheral blood. These receptors came from an elderly man with COVID-19, enrolled during active disease. The CDR3 runs from the conserved cysteine through the conserved F or W. Fields, in order: clone size, V gene, D gene, J gene, CDR3 DNA, CDR3 protein. A D gene is named only where the DNA matches it firmly. Some rows mark clone size as missing; the rest say once, few, many or name a class of expanded clone.

clone size: NA
V gene: TRBV7-9
D gene: NA
J gene: TRBJ1-1
CDR3 DNA: TGTGCCAGCAGCGGCCCTCTAGATTTGAACACTGAAGCTTTCTTT
CDR3 protein: CASSGPLDLNTEAFF

clone size: NA
V gene: TRBV20-1
D gene: NA
J gene: TRBJ1-4
CDR3 DNA: TGCAGTGCTAGTGCAGGGGAGAAACTGTTTTTT
CDR3 protein: CSASAGEKLFF

clone size: NA
V gene: TRBV5-1
D gene: TRBD1
J gene: TRBJ1-1
CDR3 DNA: TGCGCCAGCAGCGGAAACGGACAGGCGGCTGAAGCTTTCTTT
CDR3 protein: CASSGNGQAAEAFF

clone size: NA
V gene: TRBV25-1
D gene: TRBD1
J gene: TRBJ1-1
CDR3 DNA: TGTGCCAGCAGTGAATCTGGCAGGGGGTTGAACACTGAAGCTTTCTTT
CDR3 protein: CASSESGRGLNTEAFF

clone size: NA
V gene: TRBV5-4
D gene: NA
J gene: TRBJ1-1
CDR3 DNA: TGTGCCAGCAGCGAAGACACCTTTGGAGGGACTGAAGCTTTCTTT
CDR3 protein: CASSEDTFGGTEAFF

clone size: NA
V gene: TRBV19
D gene: NA
J gene: TRBJ2-2
CDR3 DNA: TGTGCCAGTAGTATATCCAGAATTGCCGGGGAGCTGTTTTTT
CDR3 protein: CASSISRIAGELFF

clone size: once
V gene: TRBV18
D gene: NA
J gene: TRBJ1-4
CDR3 DNA: TGTGCCAGCTCACCCTTTGGGGGGATCGCTGAAAAACTGTTTTTT
CDR3 protein: CASSPFGGIAEKLFF

clone size: NA
V gene: TRBV10-3
D gene: NA
J gene: TRBJ1-1
CDR3 DNA: TGTGCCATCAGTGGAGGGATCGCCAGCACTGAAGCTTTCTTT
CDR3 protein: CAISGGIASTEAFF

clone size: NA
V gene: TRBV6-5
D gene: NA
J gene: TRBJ1-1
CDR3 DNA: TGTGCCAGCATCAGGGGTGATTTCGCTTTCTTT
CDR3 protein: CASIRGDFAFF

clone size: once
V gene: TRBV28
D gene: TRBD1
J gene: TRBJ2-7
CDR3 DNA: TGTGCCAGCAGTTTTCTGACAGGGCCCTCCTACGAGCAGTACTTC
CDR3 protein: CASSFLTGPSYEQYF

clone size: NA
V gene: TRBV18
D gene: TRBD2
J gene: TRBJ2-7
CDR3 DNA: TGTGCCAGCTCACCCGGGAGGGCCCTAACCTACGAGCAATACTTC
CDR3 protein: CASSPGRALTYEQYF

clone size: NA
V gene: TRBV5-1
D gene: TRBD1
J gene: TRBJ2-7
CDR3 DNA: TGCGCCAGCAGCTACGGACAGGGGGTAAGAGGAGTCTACGAGCAGTACTTC
CDR3 protein: CASSYGQGVRGVYEQYF

clone size: NA
V gene: TRBV5-1
D gene: NA
J gene: TRBJ1-5
CDR3 DNA: TGCGCCAGCAGGCCAGGGGATAGCAATCAGCCCCAGCATTTT
CDR3 protein: CASRPGDSNQPQHF

clone size: NA
V gene: TRBV4-1
D gene: TRBD2
J gene: TRBJ2-2
CDR3 DNA: TGCGCCAGCAGCCAAAGGGTTGGGGAGACTAGCGTATCCGGGGAGCTGTTTTTT
CDR3 protein: CASSQRVGETSVSGELFF

clone size: NA
V gene: TRBV2
D gene: TRBD1
J gene: TRBJ1-1
CDR3 DNA: TGTGCCAGCAGTGACCGAGCAGGGGGATATTCTGAAGCTTTCTTT
CDR3 protein: CASSDRAGGYSEAFF

clone size: once
V gene: TRBV5-1
D gene: NA
J gene: TRBJ1-3
CDR3 DNA: TGCGCCAGCAGCTGGGGGGGGACTCCCTCTGGAAACACCATATATTTT
CDR3 protein: CASSWGGTPSGNTIYF

clone size: few
V gene: TRBV28
D gene: NA
J gene: TRBJ1-6
CDR3 DNA: TGTGCCAGCAGTTTATGGAGACAGGAACTCCACTTT
CDR3 protein: CASSLWRQELHF

clone size: NA
V gene: TRBV7-9
D gene: TRBD1
J gene: TRBJ1-6
CDR3 DNA: TGTGCCAGCAGTGAAAGGGGGACAGGGGGGATGTCACCCCTCCACTTT
CDR3 protein: CASSERGTGGMSPLHF

clone size: NA
V gene: TRBV5-1
D gene: NA
J gene: TRBJ2-7
CDR3 DNA: TGCGCCAGCAGCTTCGGGTCATTCTCCTACGAGCAGTACTTC
CDR3 protein: CASSFGSFSYEQYF

clone size: few
V gene: TRBV7-9
D gene: TRBD1
J gene: TRBJ2-3
CDR3 DNA: TGTGCCAGCAGCTACGGCCAGGGGGAGTTAGATACGCAGTATTTT
CDR3 protein: CASSYGQGELDTQYF

clone size: NA
V gene: TRBV2
D gene: TRBD1
J gene: TRBJ2-7
CDR3 DNA: TGTGCCAGCAACCTGGACAGGGGGCCCCACGAGCAGTACTTC
CDR3 protein: CASNLDRGPHEQYF

clone size: NA
V gene: TRBV7-9
D gene: TRBD1
J gene: TRBJ2-3
CDR3 DNA: TGTGCCAGCGTAATACAGGGGAGCACAGATACGCAGTATTTT
CDR3 protein: CASVIQGSTDTQYF

clone size: NA
V gene: TRBV19
D gene: TRBD1
J gene: TRBJ1-1
CDR3 DNA: TGTGCCAGTAGTGTTACAGGGGGCACTGAAGCTTTCTTT
CDR3 protein: CASSVTGGTEAFF

clone size: NA
V gene: TRBV7-2
D gene: TRBD1
J gene: TRBJ1-3
CDR3 DNA: TGTGCCAGCAGCTACCGACTTTGGACAGGGGGAAACACCATATATTTT
CDR3 protein: CASSYRLWTGGNTIYF

clone size: NA
V gene: TRBV18
D gene: TRBD1
J gene: TRBJ1-1
CDR3 DNA: TGTGCCAGCTCAAGCAACAGGGGCCCGAACACTGAAGCTTTCTTT
CDR3 protein: CASSSNRGPNTEAFF

clone size: NA
V gene: TRBV6-4
D gene: NA
J gene: TRBJ2-3
CDR3 DNA: TGTGCCAGCAGTGAGGGGGCTAGCACAGATACGCAGTATTTT
CDR3 protein: CASSEGASTDTQYF

clone size: few
V gene: TRBV5-1
D gene: NA
J gene: TRBJ2-7
CDR3 DNA: TGCGCCAGCGGGCCCGGGGGGGACAGCTCCTACGAGCAGTACTTC
CDR3 protein: CASGPGGDSSYEQYF

clone size: NA
V gene: TRBV7-9
D gene: NA
J gene: TRBJ2-5
CDR3 DNA: TGTGCCAGCAGCTTATTAACAGGCCAAGAGACCCAGTACTTC
CDR3 protein: CASSLLTGQETQYF

clone size: NA
V gene: TRBV6-1
D gene: TRBD1
J gene: TRBJ1-6
CDR3 DNA: TGTGCCAGCAGTGGGACAGGGGGCCATAGCTCCTATAATTCACCCCTCCACTTT
CDR3 protein: CASSGTGGHSSYNSPLHF

clone size: NA
V gene: TRBV5-1
D gene: TRBD2
J gene: TRBJ2-3
CDR3 DNA: TGCGCCAGCAGACAACGGGGGGATTCGGATACGCAGTATTTT
CDR3 protein: CASRQRGDSDTQYF

clone size: NA
V gene: TRBV7-2
D gene: NA
J gene: TRBJ1-1
CDR3 DNA: TGTGCCAGCAGCTTAGCGGGGACACCGAACACTGAAGCTTTCTTT
CDR3 protein: CASSLAGTPNTEAFF

clone size: NA
V gene: TRBV11-2
D gene: TRBD2
J gene: TRBJ2-7
CDR3 DNA: TGTGCCAGCAGCCCGGGACTAGCGGGGCCCTACGAGCAGTACTTC
CDR3 protein: CASSPGLAGPYEQYF

clone size: few
V gene: TRBV5-1
D gene: NA
J gene: TRBJ1-1
CDR3 DNA: TGCGCCAGCAGTGGGCAGGTGGCCACTGAAGCTTTCTTT
CDR3 protein: CASSGQVATEAFF

clone size: NA
V gene: TRBV5-1
D gene: TRBD1
J gene: TRBJ1-2
CDR3 DNA: TGCGCCAGCAGCCGTGGACAGGCCAACTATGGCTACACCTTC
CDR3 protein: CASSRGQANYGYTF

clone size: NA
V gene: TRBV5-5
D gene: TRBD2
J gene: TRBJ2-1
CDR3 DNA: TGTGCCAGCAGCTTTAGCGGGGTCTACAATGAGCAGTTCTTC
CDR3 protein: CASSFSGVYNEQFF

clone size: NA
V gene: TRBV19
D gene: NA
J gene: TRBJ2-3
CDR3 DNA: TGTGCCACCACCCCAACTCAAAGCACAGATACGCAGTATTTT
CDR3 protein: CATTPTQSTDTQYF

clone size: NA
V gene: TRBV6-1
D gene: NA
J gene: TRBJ1-5
CDR3 DNA: TGTGCCAGCAGTGAGCAGCGAGCAGAACAGCCCCAGCATTTT
CDR3 protein: CASSEQRAEQPQHF

clone size: NA
V gene: TRBV15
D gene: TRBD1
J gene: TRBJ1-1
CDR3 DNA: TGTGCCACCTTCACAGGGGAACAGGGAACTGAAGCTTTCTTT
CDR3 protein: CATFTGEQGTEAFF

clone size: NA
V gene: TRBV5-8
D gene: TRBD1
J gene: TRBJ1-5
CDR3 DNA: TGTGCCAGCAGCCTGGACAGGGTCCAGCCCCAGCATTTT
CDR3 protein: CASSLDRVQPQHF

clone size: NA
V gene: TRBV5-4
D gene: TRBD1
J gene: TRBJ2-7
CDR3 DNA: TGTGCCAGCAGCTCACAGGGGGCGAGGGACGAGCAGTACTTC
CDR3 protein: CASSSQGARDEQYF

clone size: NA
V gene: TRBV5-1
D gene: TRBD2
J gene: TRBJ2-5
CDR3 DNA: TGCGCCAGCAGCTCGTCGAGGACTAGGAAGCGGGAGACCCAGTACTTC
CDR3 protein: CASSSSRTRKRETQYF

clone size: once
V gene: TRBV6-5
D gene: NA
J gene: TRBJ2-3
CDR3 DNA: TGTGCCAGCACCGTAGGTAGCGCCCGCACAGATACGCAGTATTTT
CDR3 protein: CASTVGSARTDTQYF